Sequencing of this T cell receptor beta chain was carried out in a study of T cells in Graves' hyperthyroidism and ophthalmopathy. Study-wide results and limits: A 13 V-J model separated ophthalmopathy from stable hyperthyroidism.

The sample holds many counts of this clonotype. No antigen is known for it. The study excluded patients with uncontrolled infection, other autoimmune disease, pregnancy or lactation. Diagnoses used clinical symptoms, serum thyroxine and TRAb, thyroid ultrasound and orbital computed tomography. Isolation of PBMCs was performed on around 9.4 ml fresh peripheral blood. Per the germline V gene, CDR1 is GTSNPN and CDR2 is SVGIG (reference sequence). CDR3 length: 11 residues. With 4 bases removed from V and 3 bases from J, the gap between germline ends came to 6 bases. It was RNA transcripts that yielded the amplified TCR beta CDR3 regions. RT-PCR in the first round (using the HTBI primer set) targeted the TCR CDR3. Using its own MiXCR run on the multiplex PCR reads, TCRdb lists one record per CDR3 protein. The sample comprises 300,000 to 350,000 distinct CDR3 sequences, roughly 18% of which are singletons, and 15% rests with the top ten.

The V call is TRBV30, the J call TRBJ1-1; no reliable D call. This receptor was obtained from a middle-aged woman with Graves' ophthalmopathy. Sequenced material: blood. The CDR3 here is CAWTKYTEAFF. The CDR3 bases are TGTGCCTGGACTAAGTACACTGAAGCTTTCTTT.